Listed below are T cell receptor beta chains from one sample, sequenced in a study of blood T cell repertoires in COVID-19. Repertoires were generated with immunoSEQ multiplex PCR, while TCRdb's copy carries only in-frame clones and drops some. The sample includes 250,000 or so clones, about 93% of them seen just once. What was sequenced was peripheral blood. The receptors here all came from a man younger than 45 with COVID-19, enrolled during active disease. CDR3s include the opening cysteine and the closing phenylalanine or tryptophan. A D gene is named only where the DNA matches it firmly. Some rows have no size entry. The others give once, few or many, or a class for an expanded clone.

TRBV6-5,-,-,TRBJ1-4,CASSYRGESEKLFF,TGTGCCAGCAGTTACCGGGGAGAAAGTGAAAAACTGTTTTTT
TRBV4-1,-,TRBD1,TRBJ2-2,CASSQVSGQGDPGELFF,TGCGCCAGCAGCCAAGTCTCCGGACAGGGAGATCCCGGGGAGCTGTTTTTT
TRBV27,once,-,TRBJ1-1,CASSLETGTEAFF,TGTGCCAGCAGTCTCGAAACAGGAACTGAAGCTTTCTTT
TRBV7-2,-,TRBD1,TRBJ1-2,CASSGRQGEGYTF,TGTGCCAGCAGCGGACGACAGGGGGAAGGCTACACCTTC
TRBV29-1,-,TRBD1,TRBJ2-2,CSVQNRGRVGELFF,TGCAGCGTACAAAACAGGGGGCGAGTCGGGGAGCTGTTTTTT
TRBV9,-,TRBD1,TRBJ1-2,CASSVDEGALGYTF,TGTGCCAGCAGCGTAGATGAGGGGGCGCTGGGCTACACCTTC
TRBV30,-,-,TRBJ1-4,CAWNLQAGEKLFF,TGTGCCTGGAATCTCCAAGCCGGTGAAAAACTGTTTTTT
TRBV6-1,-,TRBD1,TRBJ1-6,CASSGGRDRSNSPLHF,TGTGCCAGCAGTGGCGGCCGGGACAGGAGTAATTCACCCCTCCACTTT
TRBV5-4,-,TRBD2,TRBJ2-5,CASSVPGGRETQYF,TGTGCCAGCAGCGTACCGGGGGGGCGGGAGACCCAGTACTTC
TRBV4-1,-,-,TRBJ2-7,CASSQVAGDVGSYEQYF,TGCGCCAGCAGCCAAGTTGCAGGGGATGTAGGGTCCTACGAGCAGTACTTC
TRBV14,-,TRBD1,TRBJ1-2,CASSQDHRDSRANYGYTF,TGTGCCAGCAGCCAAGACCACCGGGACAGCCGTGCTAACTATGGCTACACCTTC
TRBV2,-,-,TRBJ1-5,CASSGAGNQPQHF,TGTGCCAGCAGTGGGGCTGGAAATCAGCCCCAGCATTTT
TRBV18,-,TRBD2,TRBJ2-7,CASSQGLAGGGEQYF,TGTGCCAGCTCCCAAGGCCTAGCGGGGGGAGGCGAGCAGTACTTC
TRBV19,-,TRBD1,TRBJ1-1,CASSRTGRDTEAFF,TGTGCCAGTAGTCGGACAGGGAGAGACACTGAAGCTTTCTTT
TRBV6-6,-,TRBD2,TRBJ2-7,CASSYPGTSNDEQYF,TGTGCCAGCAGTTACCCCGGGACTAGTAACGACGAGCAGTACTTC
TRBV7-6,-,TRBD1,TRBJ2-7,CASSSRQGRDEQYF,TGTGCCAGCAGCTCCCGACAGGGACGCGACGAGCAGTACTTC
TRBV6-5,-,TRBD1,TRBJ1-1,CASSRQGYTEAFF,TGTGCCAGCAGCAGACAGGGTTACACTGAAGCTTTCTTT
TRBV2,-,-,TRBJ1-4,CASSQYRDLREKLFF,TGTGCCAGCAGTCAGTACAGGGATTTGCGGGAAAAACTGTTTTTT
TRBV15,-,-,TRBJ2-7,CATSTKTGPSSEQYF,TGTGCCACCAGCACGAAGACAGGCCCGTCCTCCGAGCAGTACTTC
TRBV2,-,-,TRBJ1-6,CASRGVGHNSPLHF,TGTGCCAGCCGGGGAGTCGGACATAATTCACCCCTCCACTTT
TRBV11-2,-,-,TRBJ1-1,CASSLHGIGTEAFF,TGTGCCAGCAGCTTGCACGGGATAGGCACTGAAGCTTTCTTT
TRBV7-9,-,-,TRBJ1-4,CASGPGDEKLFF,TGTGCCAGCGGACCAGGGGATGAAAAACTGTTTTTT
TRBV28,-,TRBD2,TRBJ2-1,CASTSGGHSNEQFF,TGTGCCAGCACTAGCGGGGGGCATTCTAATGAGCAGTTCTTC
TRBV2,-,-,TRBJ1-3,CASSGQETGNTIYF,TGTGCCAGCAGTGGTCAGGAAACTGGAAACACCATATATTTT
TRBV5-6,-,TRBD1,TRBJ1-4,CASSRLTGMDEKLFF,TGTGCCAGCAGCCGGTTGACAGGGATGGATGAAAAACTGTTTTTT
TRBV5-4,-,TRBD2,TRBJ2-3,CASSSTSGATDTQYF,TGTGCCAGCAGCTCTACTAGCGGGGCCACAGATACGCAGTATTTT
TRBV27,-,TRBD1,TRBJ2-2,CASSFYRTGTGRPGELFF,TGTGCCAGCAGTTTCTACCGAACCGGGACAGGGCGACCCGGGGAGCTGTTTTTT
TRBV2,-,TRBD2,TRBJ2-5,CATGTSGGETQYF,TGTGCCACCGGGACTAGCGGGGGAGAGACCCAGTACTTC
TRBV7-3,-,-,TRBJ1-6,CASSPNHSNTSPLHF,TGTGCCAGCAGCCCTAATCACAGTAATACTTCACCCCTCCACTTT
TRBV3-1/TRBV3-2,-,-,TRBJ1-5,CASSRAGGGNQPQHF,TGTGCCAGCAGCCGGGCGGGGGGCGGAAATCAGCCCCAGCATTTT
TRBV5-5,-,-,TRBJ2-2,CASSLESGGPGELFF,TGTGCCAGCAGCTTGGAGTCAGGTGGGCCCGGGGAGCTGTTTTTT
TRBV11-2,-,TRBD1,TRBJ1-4,CASSLGGGPNEKLFF,TGTGCCAGCAGCTTAGGAGGGGGCCCCAATGAAAAACTGTTTTTT
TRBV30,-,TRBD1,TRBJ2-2,CAWSAQGDGELFF,TGTGCCTGGAGTGCCCAGGGGGACGGGGAGCTGTTTTTT
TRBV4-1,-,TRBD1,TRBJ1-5,CASSQDHGTGGARGQPQHF,TGCGCCAGCAGCCAAGACCACGGGACAGGGGGCGCGAGGGGTCAGCCCCAGCATTTT
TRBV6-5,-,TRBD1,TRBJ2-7,CASRLNRGLSYEQYF,TGTGCCAGCAGGCTTAACAGGGGGCTATCCTACGAGCAGTACTTC
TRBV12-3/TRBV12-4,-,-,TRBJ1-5,CASSRQNQPQHF,TGTGCCAGCAGCCGACAGAATCAGCCCCAGCATTTT
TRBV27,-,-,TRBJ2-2,CASSFTTAGELFF,TGTGCCAGCAGTTTCACGACAGCCGGGGAGCTGTTTTTT
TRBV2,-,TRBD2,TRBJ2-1,CASSRATRSPTSGGAIEQFF,TGTGCCAGCAGCCGAGCGACACGGAGCCCTACTAGCGGGGGGGCCATTGAGCAGTTCTTC
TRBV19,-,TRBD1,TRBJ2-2,CASSIRTGASYTGELFF,TGTGCCAGTAGTATTAGGACAGGGGCCTCTTACACCGGGGAGCTGTTTTTT
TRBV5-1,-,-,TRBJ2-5,CASSPNSRETQYF,TGCGCCAGCAGCCCCAACTCGCGGGAGACCCAGTACTTC
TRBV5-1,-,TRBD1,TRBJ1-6,CASSKDGQAPYNSPLHF,TGCGCCAGCAGCAAAGACGGACAGGCCCCTTATAATTCACCCCTCCACTTT
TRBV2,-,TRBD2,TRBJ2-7,CASSERVGWGGFGGYEQYF,TGTGCCAGCAGTGAAAGAGTTGGATGGGGGGGATTCGGAGGCTACGAGCAGTACTTC
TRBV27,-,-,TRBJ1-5,CASSLSRGGDNQPQHF,TGTGCCAGCAGTTTATCTCGGGGGGGGGATAATCAGCCCCAGCATTTT
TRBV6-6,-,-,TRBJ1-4,CASTDRSEKLFF,TGTGCCAGCACCGACAGGTCTGAAAAACTGTTTTTT